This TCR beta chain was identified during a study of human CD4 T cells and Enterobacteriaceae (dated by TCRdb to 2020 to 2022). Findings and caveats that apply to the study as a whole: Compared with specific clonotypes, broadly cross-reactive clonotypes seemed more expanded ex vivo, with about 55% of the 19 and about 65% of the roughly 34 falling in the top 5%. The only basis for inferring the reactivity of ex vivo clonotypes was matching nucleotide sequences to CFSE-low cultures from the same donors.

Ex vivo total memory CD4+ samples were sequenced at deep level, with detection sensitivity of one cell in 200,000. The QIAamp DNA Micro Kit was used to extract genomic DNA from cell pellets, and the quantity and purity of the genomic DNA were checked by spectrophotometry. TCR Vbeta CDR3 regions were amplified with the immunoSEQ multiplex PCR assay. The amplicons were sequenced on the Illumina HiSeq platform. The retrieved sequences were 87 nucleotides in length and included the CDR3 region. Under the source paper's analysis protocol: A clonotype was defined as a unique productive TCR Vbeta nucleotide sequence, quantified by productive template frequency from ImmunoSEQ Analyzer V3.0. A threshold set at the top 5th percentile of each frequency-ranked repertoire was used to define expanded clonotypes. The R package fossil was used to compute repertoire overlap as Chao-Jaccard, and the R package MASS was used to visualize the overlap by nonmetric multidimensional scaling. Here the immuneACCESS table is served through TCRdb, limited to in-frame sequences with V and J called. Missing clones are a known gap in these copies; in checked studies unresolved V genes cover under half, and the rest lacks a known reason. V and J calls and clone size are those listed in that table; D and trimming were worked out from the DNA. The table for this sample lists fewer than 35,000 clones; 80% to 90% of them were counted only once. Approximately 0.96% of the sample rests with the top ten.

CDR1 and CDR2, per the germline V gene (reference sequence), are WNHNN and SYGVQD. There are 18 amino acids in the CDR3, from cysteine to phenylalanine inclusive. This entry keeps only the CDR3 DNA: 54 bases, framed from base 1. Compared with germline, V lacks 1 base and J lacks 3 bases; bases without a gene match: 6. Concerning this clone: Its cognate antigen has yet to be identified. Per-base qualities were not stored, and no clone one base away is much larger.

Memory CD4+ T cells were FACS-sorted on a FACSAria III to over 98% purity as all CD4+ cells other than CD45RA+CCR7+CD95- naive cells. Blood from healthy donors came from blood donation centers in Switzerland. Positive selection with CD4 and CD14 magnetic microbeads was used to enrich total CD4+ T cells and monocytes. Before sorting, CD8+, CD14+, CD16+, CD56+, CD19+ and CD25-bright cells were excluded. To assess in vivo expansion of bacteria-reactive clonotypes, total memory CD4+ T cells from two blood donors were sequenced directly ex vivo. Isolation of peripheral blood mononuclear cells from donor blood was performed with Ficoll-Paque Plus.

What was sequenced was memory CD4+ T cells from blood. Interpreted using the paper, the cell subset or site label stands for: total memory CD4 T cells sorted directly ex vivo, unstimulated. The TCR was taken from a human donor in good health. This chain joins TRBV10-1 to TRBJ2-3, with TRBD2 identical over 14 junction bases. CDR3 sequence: CASSEYQGLAGGTDTQYF. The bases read TGCGCCAGCAGTGAGTACCAAGGACTAGCGGGAGGAACAGATACGCAGTATTTT.